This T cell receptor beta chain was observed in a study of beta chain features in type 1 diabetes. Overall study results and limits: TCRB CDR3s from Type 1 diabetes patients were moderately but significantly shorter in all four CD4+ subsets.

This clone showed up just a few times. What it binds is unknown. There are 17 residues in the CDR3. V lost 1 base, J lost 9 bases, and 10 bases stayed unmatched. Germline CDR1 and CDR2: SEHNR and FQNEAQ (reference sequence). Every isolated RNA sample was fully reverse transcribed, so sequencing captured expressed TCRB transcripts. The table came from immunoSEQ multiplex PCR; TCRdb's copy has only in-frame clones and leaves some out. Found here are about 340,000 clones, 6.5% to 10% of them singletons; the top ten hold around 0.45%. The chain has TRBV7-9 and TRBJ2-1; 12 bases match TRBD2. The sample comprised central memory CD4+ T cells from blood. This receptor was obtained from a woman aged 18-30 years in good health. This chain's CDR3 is CASSLEPSGRGYREQFF. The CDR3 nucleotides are TGTGCCAGCAGCTTAGAGCCTAGCGGGAGGGGGTACCGTGAGCAGTTCTTC.